The rows below give T cell receptor beta chains drawn from one sample of a study of cytomegalovirus exposure and HLA in healthy donors. The assay was immunoSEQ multiplex PCR, and TCRdb's table has in-frame clones only and misses some. The sample totals 180,000 or so clones. Sequencing input: PBMCs. The origin of the receptors is a boy younger than 18 in good health and CMV-seronegative. Each CDR3 is given with its conserved first and last residue. Fields, in order: V gene, D gene, J gene, CDR3 DNA, CDR3 protein. D genes are given only for firm matches.

TRBV28,.,TRBJ1-5,TGTGCCAGCACCCCTCCGGGAGGGACTCAGCCCCAGCATTTT,CASTPPGGTQPQHF
TRBV25-1,.,TRBJ2-1,TGTGCCAGCAGTGTGGACAGCCACAATGAGCAGTTCTTC,CASSVDSHNEQFF
TRBV15,TRBD2,TRBJ2-1,TGTGCCACCAGCCCACAGGGTGGTAGCGGGGGTTACAATGAGCAGTTCTTC,CATSPQGGSGGYNEQFF
TRBV7-6,.,TRBJ2-2,TGTGCCAGCAGCTCCAACCAGCGTGGCGGGGAGCTGTTTTTT,CASSSNQRGGELFF
TRBV7-6,TRBD2,TRBJ2-7,TGTGCCAGCAGCTTAGAGGGGTTTCTCAGCGGGGGGTCATACGAGCAGTACTTC,CASSLEGFLSGGSYEQYF
TRBV18,.,TRBJ1-2,TGTGCCAGCTCACCCTCGCAGGATCGTGGCTACACCTTC,CASSPSQDRGYTF
TRBV5-1,TRBD2,TRBJ2-5,TGCGCCAGCAGCGTCACTAGCGGGGGGGCATGGGAAACCCAGTACTTC,CASSVTSGGAWETQYF
TRBV29-1,TRBD2,TRBJ2-3,TGCAGCGTTGAAGAAGGGCGGGGGGCAGATACGCAGTATTTT,CSVEEGRGADTQYF
TRBV27,TRBD1,TRBJ1-5,TGTGCCAGCAGAAGACAGGGGGATCAGCCCCAGCATTTT,CASRRQGDQPQHF
TRBV28,.,TRBJ1-5,TGTGCCAGCAGTATTGGACAGTATCAGCCCCAGCATTTT,CASSIGQYQPQHF
TRBV30,.,TRBJ2-7,TGTGCCTGGAGTGTCTCCGGGATACGAGAGCAGTACTTC,CAWSVSGIREQYF
TRBV9,TRBD1,TRBJ1-1,TGTGCCAGCAGCGTAGATGCAGGGGGCCTGGTCGAAGCTTTCTTT,CASSVDAGGLVEAFF
TRBV9,TRBD1,TRBJ1-3,TGTGCCAGCAGCGTAGCTACAGGGGACGGAAACACCATATATTTT,CASSVATGDGNTIYF
TRBV28,.,TRBJ1-5,TGTGCCGCACGCAGGGCGGGCAATCAGCCCCAGCATTTT,CAARRAGNQPQHF
TRBV11-1,TRBD1,TRBJ2-2,TGTGCCAGCAGCCCCCTGCGGGGACAGGGAATGGTGGCCGGGGAGCTGTTTTTT,CASSPLRGQGMVAGELFF
TRBV6-5,.,TRBJ1-2,TGTGCCAGCAGTCGGTACGGGGGGGTCTTCGGCTACACCTTC,CASSRYGGVFGYTF
TRBV18,.,TRBJ2-7,TGTGCCAGCTCACGCAACGGAGCCTACGAGCAGTACTTC,CASSRNGAYEQYF
TRBV5-8,.,TRBJ1-3,TGTGCCAGCAGCTCCGGTGGGAGGGGAAACACCATATATTTT,CASSSGGRGNTIYF
TRBV9,TRBD2,TRBJ2-1,TGTGCCAGCAGCTTGCGCGGGGGGCAGATACCGGATGAGCAGTTCTTC,CASSLRGGQIPDEQFF
TRBV27,.,TRBJ2-5,TGTGCCAGCAGGCCCAGGGGAAGATTTGAGACCCAGTACTTC,CASRPRGRFETQYF
TRBV7-9,.,TRBJ2-5,TGTGCCAGCAGCCCGGTGGGGGGTGAGACCCAGTACTTC,CASSPVGGETQYF
TRBV19,TRBD1,TRBJ2-7,TGTGCCAGTAGTATTTTAGGGGGCGCATCGTCTTACGAGCAGTACTTC,CASSILGGASSYEQYF
TRBV4-1,TRBD1,TRBJ2-1,TGCGCCAGCTGCCCGGGACAGGGGGCCTATGAGCAGTTCTTC,CASCPGQGAYEQFF
TRBV6-1,.,TRBJ1-2,TGTGCCAGCAGTGAAGCAATGTGGGAGGGCTACACCTTC,CASSEAMWEGYTF
TRBV7-9,.,TRBJ1-2,TGTGCCAGCAGCAGGGAGGGGAGGTATGGCTACACCTTC,CASSREGRYGYTF
TRBV28,.,TRBJ1-2,TGTGCCAGCAGTTTCAATAACTATGGCTACACCTTC,CASSFNNYGYTF
TRBV14,.,TRBJ2-7,TGTGCCAGCAGCCCCGCTCCAGGCCACGAGCAGTACTTC,CASSPAPGHEQYF
TRBV27,.,TRBJ1-5,TGTGCCAGCAGAAGGACAGCCGGGAGCAATCAGCCCCAGCATTTT,CASRRTAGSNQPQHF
TRBV5-1,TRBD1,TRBJ1-6,TGCGCCAGCAGCTTGGGGGGACAGGGCCCTTCACCCCTCCACTTT,CASSLGGQGPSPLHF
TRBV10-3,.,TRBJ2-2,TGTGCCATCAGTGCAGATAACACCGGGGAGCTGTTTTTT,CAISADNTGELFF
TRBV30,TRBD1,TRBJ1-2,TGTGCCACCCGACAGGGTGGAAACTATGGCTACACCTTC,CATRQGGNYGYTF
TRBV18,TRBD1,TRBJ2-6,TGTGCCAGCTCACTAGGTCCGGGACAGGGGACCTCTGGGGCCAACGTCCTGACTTTC,CASSLGPGQGTSGANVLTF
TRBV6-5,.,TRBJ1-2,TGTGCCAGCAGTTATGCACAGTACTATGGCTACACCTTC,CASSYAQYYGYTF
TRBV20-1,.,TRBJ2-3,TGCAGTGCTCGTCGGGATCGTACGCAGTATTTT,CSARRDRTQYF
TRBV4-3,.,TRBJ2-2,TGCGCCAGCAGCCAAGAGGGTACAGGGACCGGGGAGCTGTTTTTT,CASSQEGTGTGELFF
TRBV15,TRBD1,TRBJ1-1,TGTGCCACCAGCAGAGATATGCAGGGGGCCCACTCAGCTTTCTTT,CATSRDMQGAHSAFF
TRBV7-9,.,TRBJ1-6,TGTGCCAGCAGCTCGAAGGGGGTGACTGGGAATTCACCCCTCCACTTT,CASSSKGVTGNSPLHF
TRBV4-1,TRBD2,TRBJ2-3,TGCGCCAGCAGCCAGGGACTAGCGGGGGGGCTGGCAGATACGCAGTATTTT,CASSQGLAGGLADTQYF
TRBV5-4,.,TRBJ1-4,TGTGCCAGCAGCTCCGGACGGGAGGGTGCAACTAATGAAAAACTGTTTTTT,CASSSGREGATNEKLFF
TRBV4-1,TRBD1,TRBJ1-2,TGCGCCAGCAGCCCGACAGGGAGAGGCTACACCTTC,CASSPTGRGYTF
TRBV27,.,TRBJ1-2,TGTGCCAGCAGCCCCGGGGGGTATGGCTACACCTTC,CASSPGGYGYTF
TRBV7-2,.,TRBJ2-3,TGTGCCAGCAGCTCGACACTGGGGGGATGGGATACGCAGTATTTT,CASSSTLGGWDTQYF
TRBV7-6,.,TRBJ2-7,TGTGCCAGCAGCTTAGGCGGAGGGAACTCCTACGAGCAGTACTTC,CASSLGGGNSYEQYF
TRBV12-2,.,TRBJ1-5,TGTGCAAGTCGCTTAGTGCGTGCGATTAGCAATCAGCCCCAGCATTTT,CASRLVRAISNQPQHF
TRBV6-5,.,TRBJ2-7,TGTGCCAGCAGTTACTCCTGGACTGAGGCCTACGAGCAGTACTTC,CASSYSWTEAYEQYF
TRBV5-1,.,TRBJ1-4,TGCGCCAGCAGCCGCCGGGGGTCGAGTAATGAAAAACTGTTTTTT,CASSRRGSSNEKLFF
TRBV6-6,.,TRBJ2-1,TGTGCCGGGGGGGGCAGCTCCTACAATGAGCAGTTCTTC,CAGGGSSYNEQFF
TRBV5-1,.,TRBJ2-7,TGCGCCAGCAGGACAGATACCTACGAGCAGTACTTC,CASRTDTYEQYF
TRBV7-7,.,TRBJ2-7,TGTGCTAGCAGCTTAGAATCAGGGAACGAGCAGTACTTC,CASSLESGNEQYF
TRBV5-1,TRBD2,TRBJ2-5,TGCGCCAGCAGCATCACCTTAGCGGGGGAGGAGACCCAGTACTTC,CASSITLAGEETQYF
TRBV19,.,TRBJ2-6,TGTGCCAGTAGCGGACACTATTCTGGGGCCAACGTCCTGACTTTC,CASSGHYSGANVLTF
TRBV5-1,.,TRBJ2-7,TGCGCCAGCAGTTCGGTGTTAGCCAGGGTCTCCTACGAGCAGTACTTC,CASSSVLARVSYEQYF
TRBV9,TRBD1,TRBJ2-1,TGTGCCAGCAGTTTAGAGGGGGCCCTCGGCAATGAGCAGTTCTTC,CASSLEGALGNEQFF
TRBV6-5,TRBD2,TRBJ2-7,TGTGCCAGCACCAGGACTAGCGGGGGGAACGAGCAGTACTTC,CASTRTSGGNEQYF
TRBV19,TRBD1,TRBJ1-2,TGTGCCAGTAGTACTTTTGACAGGGTGTTCCATGGCTACACCTTC,CASSTFDRVFHGYTF
TRBV5-1,TRBD2,TRBJ2-5,TGCGCCAGCAGCTTGGCGGGGGGCCAAGAGACCCAGTACTTC,CASSLAGGQETQYF
TRBV5-4,.,TRBJ1-6,TGTGCCAGCAGCGGAGGTGGCTCCTATAATTCACCCCTCCACTTT,CASSGGGSYNSPLHF
TRBV6-5,TRBD1,TRBJ2-7,TGTGCCAGCAGTTACACGGTTCGGCAGGGGGCCTACGAGCAGTACTTC,CASSYTVRQGAYEQYF
TRBV28,TRBD1,TRBJ2-7,TGTGCCAGCAGCCTGCCGGGACAGACCTCCTACGAGCAGTACTTC,CASSLPGQTSYEQYF
TRBV30,TRBD2,TRBJ2-5,TGTGCCTGGAGGGGAGGGCCTCAAGAGACCCAGTACTTC,CAWRGGPQETQYF